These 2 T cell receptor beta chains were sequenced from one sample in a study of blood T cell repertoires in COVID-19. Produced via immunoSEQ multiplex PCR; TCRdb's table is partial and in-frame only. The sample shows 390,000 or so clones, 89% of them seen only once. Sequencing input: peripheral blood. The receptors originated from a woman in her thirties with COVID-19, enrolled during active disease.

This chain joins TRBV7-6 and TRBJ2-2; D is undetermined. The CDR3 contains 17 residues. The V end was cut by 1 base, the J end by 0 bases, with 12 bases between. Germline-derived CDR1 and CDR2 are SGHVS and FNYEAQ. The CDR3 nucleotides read TGTGCCAGCAGCTTAGTTGCTCCGGTTCCGAACACCGGGGAGCTGTTTTTT. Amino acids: CASSLVAPVPNTGELFF.

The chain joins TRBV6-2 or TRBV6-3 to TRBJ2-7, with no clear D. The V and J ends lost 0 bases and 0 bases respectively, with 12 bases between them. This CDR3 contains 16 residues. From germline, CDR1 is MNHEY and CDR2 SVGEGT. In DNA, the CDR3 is TGTGCCAGCAGTTACTCGAACCAGGTTCGCTCCTACGAGCAGTACGTC. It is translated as CASSYSNQVRSYEQYV.